This entry lists 21 T cell receptor beta chains sequenced from one sample in a study of blood T cell repertoires in COVID-19. Profiling relied on immunoSEQ multiplex PCR, and the TCRdb table lists in-frame clones only, not all of them. This repertoire shows approximately 61,000 clones, roughly 80% found once; its top ten account for around 5.1%. Sequencing was done on a sample of peripheral blood. Receptors were obtained from a woman in her 70s with acute or convalescent COVID-19.

The CDR3: CASSSGGGPLVDTQYF. DNA of the CDR3: TGTGCCAGCAGCTCGGGGGGTGGGCCACTCGTAGATACGCAGTATTTT. V and J are TRBV11-2 and TRBJ2-3; 7 bases are a match to TRBD2. J was trimmed by 5 bases and V by 4 bases; bases with no gene match: 12. This CDR3 comprises 16 residues. Germline-derived CDR1 and CDR2 are SGHAT and FQNNGV.

The chain combines TRBV19 with TRBJ1-4; D gene unclear. Germline V gene data show CDR1 as LNHDA and CDR2 as SQIVND (reference sequence). V was trimmed by 1 base and J by 4 bases, leaving 10 bases between them. The CDR3 has 15 amino acids. This CDR3 is CASSIGQTDNEKLFF. The DNA of the CDR3 is TGTGCCAGTAGTATAGGTCAAACAGATAATGAAAAACTGTTTTTT.

The chain employs TRBV6-5 and TRBJ2-6, with D maybe TRBD2 (7 bases). This CDR3 has 15 residues. The germline V gene encodes CDR1 MNHEY and CDR2 SVGAGI. Trimming removed 6 bases at V and 2 bases at J, with 11 bases between. The CDR3 region has the DNA TGTGCCAGCAGAGGGGGAGGGCCTGGGGCCAACGTCCTGACTTTC. Its translation: CASRGGGPGANVLTF.

The J gene is TRBJ2-3, the V gene TRBV6-4; no clear D. The germline V and J ends were trimmed by 5 bases and 0 bases, with 6 bases remaining between them. This CDR3 contains 13 residues. The germline V gene encodes CDR1 MRHNA and CDR2 SNTAGT. CDR3 region: CASSFRSTDTQYF. The CDR3 coding sequence is TGTGCCAGCAGTTTCCGGAGCACAGATACGCAGTATTTT.

The V call is TRBV2, the J call TRBJ2-6; 9 bases align to TRBD1. This CDR3 has 16 residues. The germline V gene encodes CDR1 SNHLY and CDR2 FYNNEI. V lost 4 bases, J lost 2 bases, and 3 bases stayed unmatched. The CDR3 is CASSARTGAGANVLTF. Here the CDR3 DNA reads TGTGCCAGCAGTGCTCGGACAGGGGCTGGGGCCAACGTCCTGACTTTC.

This chain connects TRBV5-1 to TRBJ2-7; a possible D gene is TRBD2 (7 bases). Germline values: CDR1 SGHRS, CDR2 YFSETQ. The length of the CDR3 is 15 residues. V was shortened by 4 bases and J by 5 bases, with 19 bases between the two germline ends. CDR3 sequence reads: CASSRRGARSDEQYF. The CDR3 bases are TGCGCCAGCAGCCGCCGGGGGGCCCGTTCCGACGAGCAGTACTTC.

The table lists this clone with a few counts. V and J are TRBV6-5 and TRBJ1-2; the D gene is possibly TRBD1 (5 bases). Germline V gives CDR1 MNHEY, CDR2 SVGAGI. Trimming cost V 8 bases and J 0 bases, with 13 bases left between them. This CDR3 is 14 amino acids long. The CDR3 here is CASRGGGANYGYTF. The DNA of the CDR3 is TGTGCCAGCCGGGGGGGAGGGGCTAACTATGGCTACACCTTC.

This clone appeared a few times. V and J are TRBV30 and TRBJ1-1; D perhaps matches TRBD1 (5 bases). CDR1 is GTSNPN and CDR2 is SVGIG in the germline V gene (reference sequence). The V and J ends lost 4 bases and 1 base respectively, with 10 bases between them. The CDR3 is 13 residues long. The CDR3 reads CAWKGAGNTEAFF. CDR3 coding DNA: TGTGCCTGGAAAGGGGCCGGGAACACTGAAGCTTTCTTT.

This sequence joins TRBV3-1 (or the pseudogene TRBV3-2) and TRBJ1-6, with D uncertain. V lost 3 bases and J 5 bases, leaving 11 bases between the germline ends. This CDR3 comprises 15 residues. From germline, CDR1 is LGHDT and CDR2 YNNKEL (reference sequence). The DNA of the CDR3 is TGTGCCAGCAGCCAGACGCCAGGCGATAATTCACCCCTCCACTTT. It specifies CASSQTPGDNSPLHF.

The rearrangement uses TRBV6-5 and TRBJ1-1, with D possibly matching TRBD1 (6 bases). CDR3 length equals 14 residues. Trimming left V 2 bases short and J 5 bases short, with 12 bases between. Germline V gene lookup returns CDR1 MNHEY and CDR2 SVGAGI. CDR3 in amino acids: CASSYGRGNTEAFF. CDR3 coding DNA: TGTGCCAGCAGTTACGGTAGGGGGAATACTGAAGCTTTCTTT.

The chain links TRBV19 to TRBJ1-6; tentatively, D is TRBD1 (5 bases). V lost 3 bases and J lost 8, with 14 bases in between. Germline CDR1 LNHDA, CDR2 SQIVND (reference sequence). CDR3 size: 15 residues. CDR3 coding DNA: TGTGCCAGTAGTATGGGCGGGACTTCACATTCACCCCTCCACTTT. Amino acid sequence: CASSMGGTSHSPLHF.

The chain recombines TRBV4-1 with TRBJ2-3, with 7 bases lining up with TRBD1. The CDR3 loop spans 17 amino acids. The V gene's germline CDR1 is MGHRA and CDR2 YSYEKL. V shed 4 bases and J 1 base; nucleotides not matched to a gene: 11. DNA for the CDR3: TGCGCCAGCAGCCTACTCGTAAACAGGGGCCGCACAGATACGCAGTATTTT. It is translated as CASSLLVNRGRTDTQYF.

This clone was seen more than once but under ten times. This chain uses TRBV25-1 with TRBJ1-1; possibly TRBD1 for D (5 bases). Trimming cost V 7 bases and J 1 base, with 19 bases left between them. Per the germline V gene, CDR1 is MGHDK and CDR2 is SYGVNS. CDR3 size: 16 residues. CDR3 sequence (DNA): TGTGCCAGCACCCCCAGGGCAGGCTATGGGAACACTGAAGCTTTCTTT. Residues: CASTPRAGYGNTEAFF.

This chain joins TRBV12-3 or TRBV12-4 and TRBJ1-1, with D tentatively TRBD1 (5 bases). Deletions cut 2 bases from V and 8 bases from J, with 9 bases between. This CDR3 region has 12 residues. CDR3 coding DNA: TGTGCCAGCAGTTTAAGTGGGGCCGAAGCTTTCTTT. It specifies CASSLSGAEAFF.

This CDR3 reads CASSHPPRGRPDVYNEQFF. The DNA of the CDR3 is TGCGCCAGCAGCCACCCGCCTAGGGGCCGACCGGATGTTTACAATGAGCAGTTCTTC. V is TRBV4-3 and J is TRBJ2-1, with a tentative D call TRBD1 (5 bases). Trimming took 3 bases from V and 4 from J, leaving 25 bases between them. This CDR3 is 19 amino acids long. Germline CDR1 reads LGHNA; CDR2 reads YSLEER.

This chain links TRBV7-2 with TRBJ2-1, with TRBD2 matching 8 bases. This CDR3 region has 16 residues. CDR1 and CDR2 (germline): SGHTA, FQGNSA. The V segment lost 5 bases and the J segment 1 base; nucleotides outside the gene matches: 7. The CDR3 reads CASSPSGGGSYNEQFF. The CDR3 nucleotides are TGTGCCAGCAGCCCTTCCGGGGGGGGATCCTACAATGAGCAGTTCTTC.

The rearrangement links TRBV4-2 to TRBJ2-5; tentatively, D is TRBD1 (5 bases). The length of the CDR3 is 14 residues. Between the trimmed V and J ends, which lost 0 bases and 5 bases, there was a span of 10 bases. From germline, CDR1 is LGHNA and CDR2 YNFKEQ. In DNA, the CDR3 is TGTGCCAGCAGCCAAGATCTGGCAGGGGAGACCCAGTACTTC. As protein: CASSQDLAGETQYF.

This chain links TRBV12-3 or TRBV12-4 with TRBJ1-5, with D hard to call. CDR3 length: 12 residues. Trimming stripped 0 bases from V and 9 bases from J, with 6 bases between. This CDR3 reads CASSLAPMPQHF. The CDR3 DNA reads TGTGCCAGCAGTTTAGCCCCAATGCCCCAGCATTTT.

This clone was seen only a few times. The chain recombines TRBV7-9 with TRBJ2-7, with 7 nucleotides matching TRBD2. CDR1 and CDR2 from the germline V gene are SEHNR and FQNEAQ (reference sequence). This CDR3 has 14 amino acids. Losses at the gene ends were 4 bases for V and 2 bases for J; bases not matched to a gene: 5. CDR3 nucleotide sequence: TGTGCCAGCAGCTGGGAGCGGGGACCCTACGAGCAGTACTTC. It codes for CASSWERGPYEQYF.

The rearrangement links TRBV28 to TRBJ2-2, with 7 bases lining up with TRBD1. V lost 6 bases to trimming and J lost 5 bases; unmatched junction nucleotides: 12. Germline V lookup: CDR1 MDHEN, CDR2 SYDVKM. This CDR3 region has 16 residues. CDR3 protein: CASSTDGQDPTGELFF. CDR3 bases: TGTGCCAGCAGCACTGATGGACAGGATCCGACCGGGGAGCTGTTTTTT.

This clone has a single count. The chain has TRBV6-6 and TRBJ2-1, with 8 bases fitting TRBD1. V dropped 6 bases and J dropped 2; count of bases not matched to a gene: 9. Germline V gene lookup returns CDR1 MNHNY and CDR2 SVGAGI (reference sequence). This CDR3 contains 16 residues. The CDR3 loop reads CASSPPLDRAYNEQFF. The CDR3 coding sequence is TGTGCCAGCAGCCCACCCCTGGACAGGGCCTACAATGAGCAGTTCTTC.